Listed below are T cell receptor beta chains from one sample, sequenced in a study of blood T cell repertoires in COVID-19. Libraries were prepared by immunoSEQ multiplex PCR; TCRdb keeps only in-frame clonotypes and omits some of them. The sample holds approximately 79,000 clones, 65% to 90% seen once. The sequenced sample consisted of peripheral blood. The receptors here all came from a woman aged 50 to 60 with acute or convalescent COVID-19. Each CDR3 is given with its conserved first and last residue.

j_call cdr3_length v_call cdr3_aa
TRBJ1-2 15 TRBV5-6 CASSSAGTGPYGYTF
TRBJ2-7 13 TRBV19 CASSTNQGGEQYF
TRBJ2-5 16 TRBV6-2/TRBV6-3 CASSYSLAGGRETQYF
TRBJ2-3 17 TRBV19 CASSPRPWDRVTDTQYF
TRBJ1-2 11 TRBV6-5 CAGQGFLGYTF
TRBJ1-2 14 TRBV6-5 CASSQGGLVDGYTF
TRBJ2-7 15 TRBV6-5 CASNTADRGLYEQYF
TRBJ2-3 12 TRBV7-2 CASSLERFGQYF
TRBJ1-5 16 TRBV6-2/TRBV6-3 CASSPNFLIGGQPQHF
TRBJ1-2 14 TRBV5-4 CASSSSQGAYGYTF
TRBJ1-1 18 TRBV12-5 CASGLVDWDRGRRTEAFF
TRBJ1-3 16 TRBV5-1 CASSLARGLPGNTIYF
TRBJ2-3 13 TRBV18 CASLESSTDTQYF
TRBJ2-4 14 TRBV5-4 CASSLEVESNIQYF
TRBJ1-5 16 TRBV7-9 CASSGDTGGGNQPQHF
TRBJ2-1 16 TRBV4-3 CASSQASGGSYNEQFF
TRBJ1-5 14 TRBV5-5 CASSPAGFDQPQHF
TRBJ1-2 12 TRBV2 CANLTENYGYTF
TRBJ1-3 16 TRBV7-9 CASSSFDRSSGNTIYF
TRBJ2-3 13 TRBV10-3 CAINAQNTDTQYF
TRBJ2-7 16 TRBV19 CASSISPPLSIHEQYF
TRBJ2-5 12 TRBV25-1 CASSIYGETQYF
TRBJ2-3 15 TRBV7-9 CASSTTSGSTDTQYF
TRBJ2-6 16 TRBV9 CASSVTQGSGANVLTF
TRBJ2-2 17 TRBV4-2 CASSQAVGTGAIGELFF
TRBJ2-7 16 TRBV19 CASSILRPAKRYEQYF
TRBJ1-3 11 TRBV6-6 CASNSLGTIYF
TRBJ2-3 13 TRBV10-3 CATELAGDDTQYF
TRBJ2-4 14 TRBV7-2 CASSLIQGGNIQYF
TRBJ1-2 13 TRBV5-4 CASSSLTLYGYTF
TRBJ2-7 13 TRBV18 CASSPPGAYEQYF
TRBJ2-1 19 TRBV4-1 CASSQDHGGGTSGRNEQFF